Included here is one TCR beta chain sequence, with context. The CDR3 has 16 amino acids. V lost 4 bases to trimming and J lost 4 bases; unmatched junction nucleotides: 11. Germline CDR1 reads SGHRS; CDR2 reads YFSETQ. The data were obtained in a study of blood T cell repertoires in COVID-19. Libraries were prepared by immunoSEQ multiplex PCR; TCRdb keeps only in-frame clonotypes and omits some of them. The data show 150,000 or so clones, approximately 85% seen once. The chain joins TRBV5-1 to TRBJ2-5, with TRBD2 matching 9 bases. The source of this sequence is a man in his 60s with active or convalescent COVID-19. Input material: peripheral blood. The CDR3 region has the DNA TGCGCCAGCAGCATAACCGGGACTAGCCTTGGAGAGACCCAGTACTTC. It yields the protein CASSITGTSLGETQYF.